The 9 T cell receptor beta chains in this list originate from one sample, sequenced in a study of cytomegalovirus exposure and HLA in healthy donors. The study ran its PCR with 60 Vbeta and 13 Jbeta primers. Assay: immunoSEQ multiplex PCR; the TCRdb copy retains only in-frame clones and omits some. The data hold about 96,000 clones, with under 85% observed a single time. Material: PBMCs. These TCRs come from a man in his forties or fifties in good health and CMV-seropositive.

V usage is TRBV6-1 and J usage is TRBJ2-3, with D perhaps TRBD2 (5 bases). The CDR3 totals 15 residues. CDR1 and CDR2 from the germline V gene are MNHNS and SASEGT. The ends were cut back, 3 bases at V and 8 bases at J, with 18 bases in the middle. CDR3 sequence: CASSDRGLTAATQYF. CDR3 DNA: TGTGCCAGCAGTGATCGAGGACTTACTGCGGCTACGCAGTATTTT.

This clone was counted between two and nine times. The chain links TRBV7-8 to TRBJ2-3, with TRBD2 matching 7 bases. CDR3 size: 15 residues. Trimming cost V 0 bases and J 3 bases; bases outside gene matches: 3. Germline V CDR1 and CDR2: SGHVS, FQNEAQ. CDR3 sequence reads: CASSLAERGTDTQYF. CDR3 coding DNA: TGTGCCAGCAGCTTAGCCGAGCGGGGAACAGATACGCAGTATTTT.

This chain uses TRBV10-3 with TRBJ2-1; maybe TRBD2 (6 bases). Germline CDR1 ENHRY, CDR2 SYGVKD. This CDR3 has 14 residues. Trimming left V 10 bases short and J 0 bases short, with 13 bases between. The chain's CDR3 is CATTRGNSYNEQFF. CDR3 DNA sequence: TGTGCCACCACGCGGGGTAACTCCTACAATGAGCAGTTCTTC.

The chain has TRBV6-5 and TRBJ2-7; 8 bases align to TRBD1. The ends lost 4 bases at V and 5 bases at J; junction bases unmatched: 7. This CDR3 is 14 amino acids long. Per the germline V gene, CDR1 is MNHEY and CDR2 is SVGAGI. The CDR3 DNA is TGTGCCAGCAGTTCCCGGACAGGGAAGCACGAGCAGTACTTC. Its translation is CASSSRTGKHEQYF.

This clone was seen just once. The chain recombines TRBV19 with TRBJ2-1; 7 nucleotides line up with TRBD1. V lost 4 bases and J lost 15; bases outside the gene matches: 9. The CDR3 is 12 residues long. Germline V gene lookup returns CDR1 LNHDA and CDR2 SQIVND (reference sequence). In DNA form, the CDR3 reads TGTGCCAGTAGTACCGGACAGGCCCCCCGGTTCTTC. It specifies CASSTGQAPRFF.

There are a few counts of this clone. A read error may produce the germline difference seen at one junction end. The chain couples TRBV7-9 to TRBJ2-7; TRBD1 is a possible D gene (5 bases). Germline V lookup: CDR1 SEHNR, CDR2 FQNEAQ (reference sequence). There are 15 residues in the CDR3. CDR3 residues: CSSSLGLGLSYEQYF. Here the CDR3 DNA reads TGTTCCAGCAGCTTAGGGCTGGGGCTCTCCTACGAGCAGTACTTC.

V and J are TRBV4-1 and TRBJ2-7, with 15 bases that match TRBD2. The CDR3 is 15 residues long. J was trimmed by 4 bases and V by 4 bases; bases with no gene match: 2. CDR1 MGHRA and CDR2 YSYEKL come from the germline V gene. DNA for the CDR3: TGCGCCAGCAGCCGAGGACTAGCGGGGGGGTACGAGCAGTACTTC. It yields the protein CASSRGLAGGYEQYF.

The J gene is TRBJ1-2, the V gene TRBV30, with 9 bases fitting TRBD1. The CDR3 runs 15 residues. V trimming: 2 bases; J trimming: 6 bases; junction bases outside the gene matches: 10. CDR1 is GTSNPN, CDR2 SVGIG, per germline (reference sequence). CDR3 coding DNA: TGTGCCTGGAGTCCGACCCAGACAGGGGGAAATGGCTACACCTTC. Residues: CAWSPTQTGGNGYTF.

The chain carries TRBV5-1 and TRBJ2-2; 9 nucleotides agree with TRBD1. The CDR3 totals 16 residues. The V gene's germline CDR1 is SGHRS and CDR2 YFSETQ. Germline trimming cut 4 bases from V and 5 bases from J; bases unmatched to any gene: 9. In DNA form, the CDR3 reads TGCGCCAGCAGCAGAACCACAGGGGGCAAGACCGGGGAGCTGTTTTTT. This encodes CASSRTTGGKTGELFF.